Listed below are T cell receptor beta chains from one sample, sequenced in a study of T-cell memory formation after mild COVID-19. TCRdb re-called the 5' RACE reads with MiXCR, one entry per CDR3 protein. The table records about half a million distinct CDR3 sequences, around a sixth of them present only once. The sequencing sample was made of PBMCs or a T cell subset sorted from them (not recorded which). These TCRs come from an adult woman who had mild COVID-19 (a few samples of this study predate the infection). Cell type and time point are not known. The CDR3 runs from the conserved cysteine through the conserved F or W. Fields, in order: V gene, J gene, D gene, clone size, CDR3 DNA, CDR3 protein. A D gene is named only where the DNA matches it firmly. Size tells how often a clone was seen (once, few, many) or the class of an expanded clone, and some rows leave it out.

v_gene: TRBV9; j_gene: TRBJ2-3; d_gene: TRBD2; abundance: few; CDR3nt: TGTGCCAGCAGCGGAGGACTAGCGGGGACCACAGATACGCAGTATTTT; CDR3aa: CASSGGLAGTTDTQYF
v_gene: TRBV11-2; j_gene: TRBJ2-1; d_gene: TRBD1; abundance: .; CDR3nt: TGTGCCAGCAGCCCCCCGGGACAGGGGGTTGGAGAGCAGTTCTTC; CDR3aa: CASSPPGQGVGEQFF
v_gene: TRBV5-1; j_gene: TRBJ2-1; d_gene: .; abundance: few; CDR3nt: TGCGCCAGCAGCCTTGGGCACTCCTACAATGAGCAGTTCTTC; CDR3aa: CASSLGHSYNEQFF
v_gene: TRBV7-9; j_gene: TRBJ2-7; d_gene: TRBD1; abundance: few; CDR3nt: TGTGCCAGCAGCTTCCGGACAGGGGTCCCCTACGAGCAGTACTTC; CDR3aa: CASSFRTGVPYEQYF
v_gene: TRBV4-2; j_gene: TRBJ2-2; d_gene: .; abundance: few; CDR3nt: TGTGCCAGCAGCCAACTTCAGGTAGCGGCGAACACCGGGGAGCTGTTTTTT; CDR3aa: CASSQLQVAANTGELFF
v_gene: TRBV20-1; j_gene: TRBJ2-3; d_gene: TRBD2; abundance: few; CDR3nt: TGCAGTGCTGAGGGACTAGGACGTTCAGATACGCAGTATTTT; CDR3aa: CSAEGLGRSDTQYF
v_gene: TRBV20-1; j_gene: TRBJ2-6; d_gene: .; abundance: many; CDR3nt: TGCAGTGCTAGAGATCAACAGGGACGCTCTGGGGCCAACGTCCTGACTTTC; CDR3aa: CSARDQQGRSGANVLTF
v_gene: TRBV5-1; j_gene: TRBJ2-3; d_gene: TRBD2; abundance: .; CDR3nt: TGCGCCAGCAGCTTTAGACTAGCGGGGAGTGCAGATACGCAGTATTTT; CDR3aa: CASSFRLAGSADTQYF
v_gene: TRBV5-1; j_gene: TRBJ2-2; d_gene: .; abundance: many; CDR3nt: TGCGCCAGCAGCTGGACACCCTCTAGGGACACCGGGGAGCTGTTTTTT; CDR3aa: CASSWTPSRDTGELFF
v_gene: TRBV5-1; j_gene: TRBJ1-1; d_gene: .; abundance: .; CDR3nt: TGCGCCAGCAGCTTTGTCCCAGGTTCGAACACTGAAGCTTTCTTT; CDR3aa: CASSFVPGSNTEAFF
v_gene: TRBV12-3/TRBV12-4; j_gene: TRBJ2-3; d_gene: .; abundance: few; CDR3nt: TGTGCCAGCACCTTCTACGGGCAGGATACGCAGTATTTT; CDR3aa: CASTFYGQDTQYF
v_gene: TRBV7-9; j_gene: TRBJ1-2; d_gene: TRBD1; abundance: .; CDR3nt: TGTGCCAGCAGCTCCGACAGGGGGGTTTACTACACCTTC; CDR3aa: CASSSDRGVYYTF
v_gene: TRBV5-1; j_gene: TRBJ2-3; d_gene: .; abundance: .; CDR3nt: TGCGCCAGCAGCCTATTAGAAGGGCGAGATACGCAGTATTTT; CDR3aa: CASSLLEGRDTQYF
v_gene: TRBV7-8; j_gene: TRBJ2-1; d_gene: .; abundance: many; CDR3nt: TGTGCCAGCAGCTTAGGGATCGGGATAGGACCTCTCTACAATGAGCAGTTCTTC; CDR3aa: CASSLGIGIGPLYNEQFF
v_gene: TRBV3-1; j_gene: TRBJ1-4; d_gene: TRBD1; abundance: .; CDR3nt: TGTGCCAGCAGCCGAGACAGGGCTGGTAATGAAAAACTGTTTTTT; CDR3aa: CASSRDRAGNEKLFF
v_gene: TRBV18; j_gene: TRBJ2-7; d_gene: TRBD2; abundance: many; CDR3nt: TGTGCCAGCTCACCGGGACTAGCGGGAGTCTCTGCCGCCGAGCAGTACTTC; CDR3aa: CASSPGLAGVSAAEQYF
v_gene: TRBV12-3/TRBV12-4; j_gene: TRBJ2-2; d_gene: .; abundance: .; CDR3nt: TGTGCCAGCACCCGCCTACGCGCCGCCGGGGAGCTGTTTTTT; CDR3aa: CASTRLRAAGELFF
v_gene: TRBV12-3/TRBV12-4; j_gene: TRBJ2-5; d_gene: .; abundance: few; CDR3nt: TGTGCCAGCAGTTTACTTAACGGCGTGGGAGAGACCCAGTACTTC; CDR3aa: CASSLLNGVGETQYF
v_gene: TRBV30; j_gene: TRBJ2-3; d_gene: .; abundance: .; CDR3nt: TGTGCCTGGAGCGAGCCAGGGAAGCTTAGCACAGATACGCAGTATTTT; CDR3aa: CAWSEPGKLSTDTQYF
v_gene: TRBV7-2; j_gene: TRBJ2-7; d_gene: TRBD2; abundance: .; CDR3nt: TGTGCCAGCAGCGGTAGCGGTTGGGGGGGCGAGCAGTACTTC; CDR3aa: CASSGSGWGGEQYF
v_gene: TRBV12-3/TRBV12-4; j_gene: TRBJ2-5; d_gene: .; abundance: .; CDR3nt: TGTGCCAGCAGTTTAGGCCCGGGACCGGACCTTGGGCCCCAGTACTTC; CDR3aa: CASSLGPGPDLGPQYF
v_gene: TRBV5-1; j_gene: TRBJ1-2; d_gene: .; abundance: .; CDR3nt: TGCGCCAGCAGCTCATCCTCCTATCGGGGGGATAACTATGGCTACACCTTC; CDR3aa: CASSSSSYRGDNYGYTF
v_gene: TRBV5-1; j_gene: TRBJ2-2; d_gene: .; abundance: .; CDR3nt: TGCGCCAGCAGCTTGGCAACGTTGCTGTTTTTT; CDR3aa: CASSLATLLFF
v_gene: TRBV9; j_gene: TRBJ2-7; d_gene: .; abundance: .; CDR3nt: TGTGCCAGCAGCGTAGTGTCCGGAAGCGAGCAGTACTTC; CDR3aa: CASSVVSGSEQYF
v_gene: TRBV4-1; j_gene: TRBJ2-7; d_gene: TRBD1; abundance: few; CDR3nt: TGCGCCAGCAGCCCCGGGACAGGGGGCGGCTACGAGCAGTACTTC; CDR3aa: CASSPGTGGGYEQYF
v_gene: TRBV30; j_gene: TRBJ2-7; d_gene: .; abundance: .; CDR3nt: TGTGCCTGGAGTGGGCTGGGCTCCTACGAGCAGTACTTC; CDR3aa: CAWSGLGSYEQYF
v_gene: TRBV5-1; j_gene: TRBJ2-7; d_gene: TRBD1; abundance: .; CDR3nt: TGCGCCAGCAGCGTCGCCCCCGGGACAGGGGCCTACGAGCAGTACTTC; CDR3aa: CASSVAPGTGAYEQYF
v_gene: TRBV2; j_gene: TRBJ2-5; d_gene: .; abundance: .; CDR3nt: TGTGCCAGCAGTGGTTCGCCAGGCGGGGAGACCCAGTACTTC; CDR3aa: CASSGSPGGETQYF
v_gene: TRBV29-1; j_gene: TRBJ1-3; d_gene: TRBD1; abundance: .; CDR3nt: TGCAGCGTTACGGACAGGGGTGGAAACACCATATATTTT; CDR3aa: CSVTDRGGNTIYF
v_gene: TRBV9; j_gene: TRBJ2-5; d_gene: TRBD2; abundance: many; CDR3nt: TGTGCCAGCAGCGCAAATAGCGGGGGGGCCGCAGAGACCCAGTACTTC; CDR3aa: CASSANSGGAAETQYF
v_gene: TRBV7-2; j_gene: TRBJ2-1; d_gene: .; abundance: .; CDR3nt: TGTGCCAGCAGCTTAGATCGGGGACGTGAGCAGTTCTTC; CDR3aa: CASSLDRGREQFF